Listed below are T cell receptor beta chains from one sample, sequenced in a study of blood T cell repertoires in COVID-19. The method was immunoSEQ multiplex PCR; TCRdb's version includes in-frame clones alone and lacks a portion of them. The sample has approximately 190,000 clones, around four fifths seen once. Sequencing input: peripheral blood. The source is a young man with active or convalescent COVID-19. CDR3s include the opening cysteine and the closing phenylalanine or tryptophan. Fields, in order: J gene, D gene, V gene, CDR3 protein, CDR3 DNA. A D gene is named only where the DNA matches it firmly.

TRBJ2-7 | - | TRBV13 | CASSLAAYEQYF | TGTGCCAGCAGCTTAGCCGCCTACGAGCAGTACTTC
TRBJ1-2 | TRBD1 | TRBV28 | CASGQGSGYGYTF | TGTGCCAGCGGACAGGGATCAGGCTATGGCTACACCTTC
TRBJ1-3 | - | TRBV6-5 | CASAGTLGNTIYF | TGTGCCAGCGCCGGGACATTAGGAAACACCATATATTTT
TRBJ1-2 | - | TRBV5-1 | CASSLEENYGYTF | TGCGCCAGCAGCTTGGAAGAGAACTATGGCTACACCTTC
TRBJ1-1 | TRBD1 | TRBV11-2 | CASSLDRVVRSTEAFF | TGTGCCAGCAGTCTCGACAGGGTCGTTAGGAGCACTGAAGCTTTCTTT
TRBJ1-1 | TRBD1 | TRBV6-6 | CASSYSGQGATEAFF | TGTGCCAGCAGTTACTCGGGGCAGGGGGCAACGGAAGCTTTCTTT
TRBJ1-4 | - | TRBV2 | CASNTQKALFNEKLFF | TGTGCCAGCAATACACAAAAAGCGCTCTTTAATGAAAAACTGTTTTTT
TRBJ2-2 | TRBD1 | TRBV7-2 | CASSPGGSRNTGELFF | TGTGCCAGCAGTCCAGGGGGAAGCCGGAACACCGGGGAGCTGTTTTTT
TRBJ1-2 | - | TRBV18 | CASSPVGAAYGYTF | TGTGCCAGCTCACCAGTAGGGGCGGCCTATGGCTACACCTTC
TRBJ2-7 | TRBD1 | TRBV24-1 | CATAFTGAPEEQYF | TGTGCCACCGCCTTCACAGGGGCCCCAGAGGAGCAGTACTTC
TRBJ2-5 | TRBD1 | TRBV7-9 | CASNLRGPETQYF | TGTGCCAGCAATTTGAGGGGGCCGGAGACCCAGTACTTC
TRBJ2-4 | - | TRBV9 | CASSVAAGGTKNIQYF | TGTGCCAGCAGCGTAGCCGCAGGGGGGACCAAAAACATTCAGTACTTC
TRBJ2-1 | - | TRBV5-4 | CASSLPYGGYNEQFF | TGTGCCAGCAGCTTGCCCTACGGCGGATACAATGAGCAGTTCTTC
TRBJ2-7 | TRBD2 | TRBV19 | CASSINRGLIYEQYF | TGTGCCAGTAGTATAAACCGGGGACTAATATACGAGCAGTACTTC
TRBJ2-3 | TRBD2 | TRBV5-1 | CASSLATLNSGGTDTQYF | TGCGCCAGCAGCTTGGCCACGCTCAATTCGGGGGGGACAGATACGCAGTATTTT